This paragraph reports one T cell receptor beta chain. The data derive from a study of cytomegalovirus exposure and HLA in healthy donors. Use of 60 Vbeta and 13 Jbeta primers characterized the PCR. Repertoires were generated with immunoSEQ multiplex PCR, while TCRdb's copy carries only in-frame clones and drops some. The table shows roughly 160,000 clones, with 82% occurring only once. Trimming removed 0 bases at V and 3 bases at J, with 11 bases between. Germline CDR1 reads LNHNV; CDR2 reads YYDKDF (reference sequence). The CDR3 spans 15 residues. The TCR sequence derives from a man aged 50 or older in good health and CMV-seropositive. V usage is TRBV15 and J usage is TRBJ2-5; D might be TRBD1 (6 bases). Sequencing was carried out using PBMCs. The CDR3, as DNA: TGTGCCACCAGCAGAGATAACTCAGGGGAAGAGACCCAGTACTTC. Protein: CATSRDNSGEETQYF.